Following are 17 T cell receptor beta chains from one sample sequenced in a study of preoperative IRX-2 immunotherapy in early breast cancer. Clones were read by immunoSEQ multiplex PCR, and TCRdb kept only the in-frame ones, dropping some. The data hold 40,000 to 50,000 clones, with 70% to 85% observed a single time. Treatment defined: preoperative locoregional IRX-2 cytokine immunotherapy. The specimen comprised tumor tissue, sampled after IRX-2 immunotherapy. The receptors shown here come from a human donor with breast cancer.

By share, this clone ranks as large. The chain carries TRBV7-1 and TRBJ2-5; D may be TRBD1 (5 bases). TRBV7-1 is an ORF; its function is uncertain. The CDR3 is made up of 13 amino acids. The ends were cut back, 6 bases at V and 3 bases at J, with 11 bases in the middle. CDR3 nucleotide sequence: TGTGCCAGCAGTCTAGGGGCAGAAGAGACCCAGTACTTC. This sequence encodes CASSLGAEETQYF.

The CDR3 DNA reads as TGTGCCAGCAGCTTATCGGACGGAGCCTACGAGCAGTACTTC. Encoded protein: CASSLSDGAYEQYF. V gene TRBV7-2 combines with J gene TRBJ2-7; D gene uncertain. This CDR3 has 14 residues. V dropped 2 bases and J dropped 2 bases, with 10 bases sitting between them. Germline assignment: CDR1 SGHTA and CDR2 FQGNSA.

CDR3 sequence reads: CASSPMAGTDTQYF. As DNA, the CDR3 is TGTGCCAGTAGTCCAATGGCGGGCACAGATACGCAGTATTTT. The rearrangement joins TRBV19 to TRBJ2-3; no definite D call. Germline V gives CDR1 LNHDA, CDR2 SQIVND (reference sequence). The CDR3 loop spans 14 amino acids. Trimming left V 5 bases short and J 1 base short, with 10 bases between. Using reference TRBV19 and TRBJ2-3 for the parts outside the CDR3, the full variable domain is DGGITQSPKYLFRKEGQNVTLSCEQNLNHDAMYWYRQDPGQGLRLIYYSQIVNDFQKGDIAEGYSVSREKKESFPLTVTSAQKNPTAFYLCASSPMAGTDTQYFGPGTRLTVL.

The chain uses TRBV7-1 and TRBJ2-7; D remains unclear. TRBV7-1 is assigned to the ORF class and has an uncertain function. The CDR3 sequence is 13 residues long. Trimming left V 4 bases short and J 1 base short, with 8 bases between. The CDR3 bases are TGTGCCAGCAGCTTAAGGAAGTCCTACGAGCAGTACTTC. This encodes CASSLRKSYEQYF.

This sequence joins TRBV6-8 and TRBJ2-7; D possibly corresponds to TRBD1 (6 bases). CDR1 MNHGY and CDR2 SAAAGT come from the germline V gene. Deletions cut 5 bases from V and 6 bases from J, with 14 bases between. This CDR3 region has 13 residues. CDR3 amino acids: CASSRDTLLEQYF. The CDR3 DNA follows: TGTGCCAGCAGTCGGGACACCCTACTCGAGCAGTACTTC.

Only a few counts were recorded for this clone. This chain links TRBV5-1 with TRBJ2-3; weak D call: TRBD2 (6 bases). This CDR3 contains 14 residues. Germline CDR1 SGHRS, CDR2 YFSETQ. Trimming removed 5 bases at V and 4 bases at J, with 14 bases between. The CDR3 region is CASSATGDPDTQYF. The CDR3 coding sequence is TGCGCCAGCAGTGCAACGGGAGACCCAGATACGCAGTATTTT.

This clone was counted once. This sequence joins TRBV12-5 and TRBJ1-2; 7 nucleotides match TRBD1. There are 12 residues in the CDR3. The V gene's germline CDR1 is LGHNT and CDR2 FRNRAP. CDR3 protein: CASTIQGSGYTF. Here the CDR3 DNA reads TGTGCCAGCACTATACAGGGGAGCGGCTACACCTTC.

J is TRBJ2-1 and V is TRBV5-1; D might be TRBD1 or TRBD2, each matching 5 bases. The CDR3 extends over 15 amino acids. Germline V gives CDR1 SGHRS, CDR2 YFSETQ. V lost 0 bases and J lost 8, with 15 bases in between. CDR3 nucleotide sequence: TGCGCCAGCAGCTTGGGGCGGTCCCGAGGGGATGAGCAGTTCTTC. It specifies CASSLGRSRGDEQFF.

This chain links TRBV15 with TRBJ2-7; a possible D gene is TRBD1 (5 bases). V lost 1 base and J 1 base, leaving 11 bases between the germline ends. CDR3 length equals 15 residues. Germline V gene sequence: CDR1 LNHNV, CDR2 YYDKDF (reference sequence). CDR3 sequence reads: CATSRGAAGSYEQYF. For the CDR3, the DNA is TGTGCCACCAGCAGAGGCGCGGCAGGGTCCTACGAGCAGTACTTC.

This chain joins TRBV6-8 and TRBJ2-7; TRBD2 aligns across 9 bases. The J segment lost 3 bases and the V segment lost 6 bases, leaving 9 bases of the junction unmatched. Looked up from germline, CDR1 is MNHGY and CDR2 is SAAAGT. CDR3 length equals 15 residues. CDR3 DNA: TGTGCCAGCAGAACAGCGGGGGGCCACCTCTACGAGCAGTACTTC. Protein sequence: CASRTAGGHLYEQYF.

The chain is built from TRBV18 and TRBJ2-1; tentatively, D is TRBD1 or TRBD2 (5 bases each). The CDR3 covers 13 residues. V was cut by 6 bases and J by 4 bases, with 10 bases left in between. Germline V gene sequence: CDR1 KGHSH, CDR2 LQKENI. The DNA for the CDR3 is TGTGCCAGCTCTAGGGACGGATACAATGAGCAGTTCTTC. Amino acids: CASSRDGYNEQFF. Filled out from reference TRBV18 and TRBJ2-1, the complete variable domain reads NAGVMQNPRHLVRRRGQEARLRCSPMKGHSHVYWYRQLPEEGLKFMVYLQKENIIDESGMPKERFSAEFPKEGPSILRIQQVVRGDSAAYFCASSRDGYNEQFFGPGTRLTVL.

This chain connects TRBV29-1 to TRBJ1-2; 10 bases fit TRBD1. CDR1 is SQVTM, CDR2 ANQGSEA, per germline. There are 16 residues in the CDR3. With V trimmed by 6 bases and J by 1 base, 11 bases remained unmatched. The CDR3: CSVGDSGTGVNYGYTF. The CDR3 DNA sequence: TGCAGCGTCGGAGATTCCGGGACAGGGGTTAACTATGGCTACACCTTC.

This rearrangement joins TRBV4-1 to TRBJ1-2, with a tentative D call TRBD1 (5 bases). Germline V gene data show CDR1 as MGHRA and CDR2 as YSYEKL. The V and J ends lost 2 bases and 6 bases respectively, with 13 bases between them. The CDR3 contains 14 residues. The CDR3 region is CASSQTGTPNGYTF. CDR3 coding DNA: TGCGCCAGCAGCCAAACCGGGACCCCAAATGGCTACACCTTC.

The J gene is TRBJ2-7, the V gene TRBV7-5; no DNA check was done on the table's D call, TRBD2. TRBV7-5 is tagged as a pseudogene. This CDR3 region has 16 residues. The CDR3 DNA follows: TGTGCCAGCAGCTTATCTAGCGGGGGACTCTCCTACGAGCAGTACTTC. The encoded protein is CASSLSSGGLSYEQYF.

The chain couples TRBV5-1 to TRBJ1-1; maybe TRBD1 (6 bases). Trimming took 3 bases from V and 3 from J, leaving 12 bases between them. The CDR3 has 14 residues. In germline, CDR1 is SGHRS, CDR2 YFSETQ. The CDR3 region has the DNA TGCGCCAGCAGCTGGGCAGGGGACGACACTGAAGCTTTCTTT. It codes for CASSWAGDDTEAFF.

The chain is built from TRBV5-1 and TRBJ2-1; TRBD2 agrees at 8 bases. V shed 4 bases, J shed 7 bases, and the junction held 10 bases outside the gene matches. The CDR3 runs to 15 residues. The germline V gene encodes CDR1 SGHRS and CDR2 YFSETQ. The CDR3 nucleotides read TGCGCCAGCAGCAAGCGGGAGACGACATTGAATGAGCAGTTCTTC. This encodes CASSKRETTLNEQFF.

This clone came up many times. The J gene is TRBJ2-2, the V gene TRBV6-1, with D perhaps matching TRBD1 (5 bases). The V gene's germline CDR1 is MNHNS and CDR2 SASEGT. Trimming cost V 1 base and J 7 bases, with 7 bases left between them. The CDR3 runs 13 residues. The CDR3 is CASSEDRGGELFF. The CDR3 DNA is TGTGCCAGCAGTGAAGATAGGGGCGGGGAGCTGTTTTTT.